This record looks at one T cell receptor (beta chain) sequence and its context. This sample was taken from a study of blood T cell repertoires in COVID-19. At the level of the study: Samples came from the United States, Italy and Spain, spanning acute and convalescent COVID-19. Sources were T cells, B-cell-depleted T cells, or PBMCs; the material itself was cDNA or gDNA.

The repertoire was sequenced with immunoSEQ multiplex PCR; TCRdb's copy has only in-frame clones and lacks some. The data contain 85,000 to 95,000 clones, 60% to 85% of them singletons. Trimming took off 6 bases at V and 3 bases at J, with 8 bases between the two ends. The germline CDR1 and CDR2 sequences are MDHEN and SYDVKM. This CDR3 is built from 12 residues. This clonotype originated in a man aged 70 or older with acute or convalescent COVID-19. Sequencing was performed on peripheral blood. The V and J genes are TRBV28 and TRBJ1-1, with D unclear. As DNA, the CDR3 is TGTGCCAGCAGCCTCCTCTACACTGAAGCTTTCTTT. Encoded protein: CASSLLYTEAFF. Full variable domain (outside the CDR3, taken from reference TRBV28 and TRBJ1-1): DVKVTQSSRYLVKRTGEKVFLECVQDMDHENMFWYRQDPGLGLRLIYFSYDVKMKEKGDIPEGYSVSREKKERFSLILESASTNQTSMYLCASSLLYTEAFFGQGTRLTVV.